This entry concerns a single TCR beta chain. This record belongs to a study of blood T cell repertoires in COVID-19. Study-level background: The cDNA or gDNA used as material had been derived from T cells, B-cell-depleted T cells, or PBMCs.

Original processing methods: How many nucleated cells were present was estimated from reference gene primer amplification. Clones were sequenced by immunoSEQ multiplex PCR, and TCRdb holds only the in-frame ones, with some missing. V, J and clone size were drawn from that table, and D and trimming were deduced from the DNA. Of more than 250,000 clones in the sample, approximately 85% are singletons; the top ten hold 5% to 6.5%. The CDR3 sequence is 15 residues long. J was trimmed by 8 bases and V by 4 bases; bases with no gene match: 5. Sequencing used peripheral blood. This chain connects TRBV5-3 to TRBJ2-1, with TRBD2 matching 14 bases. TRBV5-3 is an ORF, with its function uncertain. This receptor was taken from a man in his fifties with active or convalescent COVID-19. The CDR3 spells CARSPLTSGRDEQFF. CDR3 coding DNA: TGTGCCAGAAGCCCCTTGACTAGCGGGAGGGATGAGCAGTTCTTC.